Sequencing of this TCR beta chain was carried out in a study of cytomegalovirus exposure and HLA in healthy donors. The overall study: Of 300 to 450 genotyped donors, approximately 80% clustered with self-reported Caucasian donors.

Primers included in the PCR were 60 Vbeta and 13 Jbeta primers. The table came from immunoSEQ multiplex PCR; TCRdb's copy has only in-frame clones and leaves some out. The sample includes about 180,000 clones, 60% to 80% seen only once; the top ten take approximately 2.5%. There are 15 residues in the CDR3. Germline loops: CDR1 LNHDA, CDR2 SQIVND (reference sequence). V gave up 5 bases and J gave up 1 base; unmatched junction bases: 5. The sequenced sample was PBMCs. This TCR was recovered from a man in his 60s in good health and CMV-seronegative. The chain combines TRBV19 with TRBJ2-1; TRBD2 agrees at 7 bases. CDR3 in DNA: TGTGCCAGTAGTGAGCGAGCGGGGTCCTACAATGAGCAGTTCTTC. This gives the protein CASSERAGSYNEQFF. Using reference TRBV19 and TRBJ2-1 for the parts outside the CDR3, the full variable domain is DGGITQSPKYLFRKEGQNVTLSCEQNLNHDAMYWYRQDPGQGLRLIYYSQIVNDFQKGDIAEGYSVSREKKESFPLTVTSAQKNPTAFYLCASSERAGSYNEQFFGPGTRLTVL.